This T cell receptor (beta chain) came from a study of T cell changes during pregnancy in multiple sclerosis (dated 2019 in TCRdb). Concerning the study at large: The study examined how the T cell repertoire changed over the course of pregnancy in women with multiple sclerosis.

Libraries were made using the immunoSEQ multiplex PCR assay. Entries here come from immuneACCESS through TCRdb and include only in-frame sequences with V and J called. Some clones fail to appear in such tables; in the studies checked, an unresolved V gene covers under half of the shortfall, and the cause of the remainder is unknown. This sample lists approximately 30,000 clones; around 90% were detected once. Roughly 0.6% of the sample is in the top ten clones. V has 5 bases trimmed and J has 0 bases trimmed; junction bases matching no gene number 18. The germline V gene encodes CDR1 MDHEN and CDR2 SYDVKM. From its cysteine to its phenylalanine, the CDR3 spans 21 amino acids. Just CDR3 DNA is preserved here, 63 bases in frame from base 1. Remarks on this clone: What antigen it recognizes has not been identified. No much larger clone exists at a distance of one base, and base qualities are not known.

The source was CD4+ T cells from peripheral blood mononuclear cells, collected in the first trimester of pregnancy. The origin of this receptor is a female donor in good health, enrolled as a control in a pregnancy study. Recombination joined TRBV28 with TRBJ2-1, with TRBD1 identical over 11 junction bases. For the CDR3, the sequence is CASSPGQGEFWRGSSYNEQFF. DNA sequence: TGTGCCAGCAGTCCGGGACAGGGGGAATTTTGGCGCGGGAGCTCCTACAATGAGCAGTTCTTC.